This T cell receptor beta chain was observed in a study of T cell changes during pregnancy in multiple sclerosis. This clone was detected once. TCRdb's copy holds only in-frame clones and misses some; the assay was immunoSEQ multiplex PCR. The table records about 44,000 clones, around 90% of them present only once. V dropped 5 bases and J dropped 7; count of bases not matched to a gene: 7. The CDR3 loop spans 15 amino acids. CDR1 SGHVS and CDR2 FQNEAQ come from the germline V gene. The source material was CD4+ T cells from peripheral blood mononuclear cells, sampled in the first trimester of pregnancy. The TCR sequence derives from a female donor with multiple sclerosis, enrolled in a pregnancy study. The chain employs TRBV7-8 and TRBJ2-1, with 11 bases lining up with TRBD2. The CDR3 loop is CASSESGLAVNEQFF. The DNA of the CDR3 is TGTGCCAGCAGCGAATCGGGACTAGCGGTTAATGAGCAGTTCTTC. Filled out from reference TRBV7-8 and TRBJ2-1, the complete variable domain reads GAGVSQSPRYKVAKRGQDVALRCDPISGHVSLFWYQQALGQGPEFLTYFQNEAQLDKSGLPSDRFFAERPEGSVSTLKIQRTQQEDSAVYLCASSESGLAVNEQFFGPGTRLTVL.